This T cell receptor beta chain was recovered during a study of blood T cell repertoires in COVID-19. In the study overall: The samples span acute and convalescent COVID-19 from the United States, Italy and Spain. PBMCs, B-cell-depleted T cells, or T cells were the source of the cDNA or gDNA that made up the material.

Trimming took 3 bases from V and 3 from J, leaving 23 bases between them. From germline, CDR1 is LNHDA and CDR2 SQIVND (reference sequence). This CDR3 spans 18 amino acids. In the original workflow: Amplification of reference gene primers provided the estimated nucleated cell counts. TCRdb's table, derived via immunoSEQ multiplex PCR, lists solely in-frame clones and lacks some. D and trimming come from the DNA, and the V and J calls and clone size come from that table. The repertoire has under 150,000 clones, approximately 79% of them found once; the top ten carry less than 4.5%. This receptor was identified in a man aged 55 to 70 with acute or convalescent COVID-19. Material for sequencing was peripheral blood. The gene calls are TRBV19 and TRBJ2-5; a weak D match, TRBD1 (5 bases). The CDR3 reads CASSIGTGRVPWEETQYF. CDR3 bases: TGTGCCAGTAGTATCGGAACAGGAAGGGTCCCATGGGAAGAGACCCAGTACTTC.